Shown below are 5 T cell receptor beta chains from a single sample sequenced in a study of OX40 agonist ivuxolimab in advanced cancers. Only in-frame clones appear in the TCRdb table, and some are missing; sequencing was by immunoSEQ multiplex PCR. The sample carries 15,000 to 20,000 clones, just over 70% recorded once. Sample: CD4+ or CD8+ T cells sorted from blood, taken in a trial of the OX40 agonist ivuxolimab. Receptors originate from an adult with an advanced solid tumor such as melanoma, head and neck, liver or kidney cancer.

In DNA, the CDR3 is TGTGCCAGCAGCCTATGGGACAGGACTAGCAATCAGCCCCAGCATTTT. This sequence encodes CASSLWDRTSNQPQHF. V and J are TRBV7-1 and TRBJ1-5; 8 positions agree with TRBD1. TRBV7-1 is labeled an ORF, and its function is uncertain. J lost 0 bases, V lost 5 bases, and 6 bases had no gene match. CDR3 length equals 16 residues.

The rearrangement joins TRBV5-1 to TRBJ2-1, with 7 bases identical to TRBD2. The CDR3 is 15 residues long. The ends lost 4 bases at V and 2 bases at J; junction bases unmatched: 6. CDR1 and CDR2 from the germline V gene are SGHRS and YFSETQ. The CDR3, as DNA: TGCGCCAGCAGCCAAGGGCGGGAGCCCTACAATGAGCAGTTCTTC. Translation gives CASSQGREPYNEQFF. Together with reference TRBV5-1 and TRBJ2-1, the CDR3 gives the full variable domain: KAGVTQTPRYLIKTRGQQVTLSCSPISGHRSVSWYQQTPGQGLQFLFEYFSETQRNKGNFPGRFSGRQFSNSRSEMNVSTLELGDSALYLCASSQGREPYNEQFFGPGTRLTVL.

In DNA, the CDR3 is TGTGCCAGCAGCCATAACGAGGGAGGGGGGAAAGAGACCCAGTACTTC. Protein: CASSHNEGGGKETQYF. The chain uses TRBV13 and TRBJ2-5; possibly TRBD2 for D (7 bases). The germline CDR1 and CDR2 sequences are PRHDT and FYEKMQ (reference sequence). The CDR3 totals 16 residues. V was cut by 5 bases and J by 3 bases, with 19 bases left in between.

The gene calls are TRBV6-5 and TRBJ2-7; no reliable D call. Germline V CDR1 and CDR2: MNHEY, SVGAGI. V gave up 4 bases and J gave up 1 base, with 8 bases separating them. This CDR3 is 13 amino acids long. The CDR3 protein is CASSWARSYEQYF. CDR3 bases: TGTGCCAGCAGTTGGGCCCGGTCCTACGAGCAGTACTTC.

A single count supports this clone. The genes are TRBV11-1 and TRBJ1-1; D is uncertain. Germline V lookup: CDR1 SGHAT, CDR2 FQDESV (reference sequence). V was shortened by 1 base and J by 6 bases, with 6 bases between the two germline ends. This CDR3 is built from 12 residues. CDR3 loop: CASSLGLPEAFF. The DNA for the CDR3 is TGTGCCAGCAGCTTAGGACTACCTGAAGCTTTCTTT.